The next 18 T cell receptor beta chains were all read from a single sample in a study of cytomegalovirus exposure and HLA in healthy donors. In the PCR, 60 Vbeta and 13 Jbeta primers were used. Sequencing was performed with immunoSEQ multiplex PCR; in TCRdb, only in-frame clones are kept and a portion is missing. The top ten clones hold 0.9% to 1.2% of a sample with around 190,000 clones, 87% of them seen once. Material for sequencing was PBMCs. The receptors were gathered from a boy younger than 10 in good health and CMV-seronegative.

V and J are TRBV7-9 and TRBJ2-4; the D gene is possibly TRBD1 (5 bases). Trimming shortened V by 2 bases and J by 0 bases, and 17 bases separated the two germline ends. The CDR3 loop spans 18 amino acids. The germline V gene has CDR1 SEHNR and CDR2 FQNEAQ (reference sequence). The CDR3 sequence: CASSLLEGDSLAKNIQYF. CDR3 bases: TGTGCCAGCAGCTTATTGGAAGGAGACAGTCTAGCCAAAAACATTCAGTACTTC. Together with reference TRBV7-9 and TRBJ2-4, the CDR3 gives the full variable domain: DTGVSQNPRHKITKRGQNVTFRCDPISEHNRLYWYRQTLGQGPEFLTYFQNEAQLEKSRLLSDRFSAERPKGSFSTLEIQRTEQGDSAMYLCASSLLEGDSLAKNIQYFGAGTRLSVL.

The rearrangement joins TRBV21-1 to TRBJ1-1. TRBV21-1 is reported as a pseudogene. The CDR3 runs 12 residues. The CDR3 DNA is TGTGCCAGCAGCGTCCACTCCGGTGAAGCTTTCTTT. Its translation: CASSVHSGEAFF.

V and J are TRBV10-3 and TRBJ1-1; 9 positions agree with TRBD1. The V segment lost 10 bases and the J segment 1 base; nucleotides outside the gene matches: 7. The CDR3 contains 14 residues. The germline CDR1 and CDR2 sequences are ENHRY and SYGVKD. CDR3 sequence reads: CATGPGQGNTEAFF. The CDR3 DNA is TGTGCCACCGGACCGGGACAGGGGAACACTGAAGCTTTCTTT.

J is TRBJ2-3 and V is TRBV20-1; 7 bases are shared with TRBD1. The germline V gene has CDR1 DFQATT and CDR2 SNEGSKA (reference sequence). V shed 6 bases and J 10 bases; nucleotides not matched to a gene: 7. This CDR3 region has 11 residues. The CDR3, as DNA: TGCAGTGCCCGGGACAGTGGTGCGCAGTATTTT. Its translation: CSARDSGAQYF.

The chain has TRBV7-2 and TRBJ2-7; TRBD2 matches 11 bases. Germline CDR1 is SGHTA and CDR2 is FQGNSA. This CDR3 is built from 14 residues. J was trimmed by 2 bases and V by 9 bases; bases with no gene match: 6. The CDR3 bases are TGTGCCAGTCGGATAGCGGGGGGGGCCTACGAGCAGTACTTC. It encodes CASRIAGGAYEQYF.

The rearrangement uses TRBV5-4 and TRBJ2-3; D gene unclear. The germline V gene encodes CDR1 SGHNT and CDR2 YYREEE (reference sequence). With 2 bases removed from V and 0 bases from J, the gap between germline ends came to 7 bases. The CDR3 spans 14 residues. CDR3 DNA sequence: TGTGCCAGCAGCTTACAGTCTAGCACAGATACGCAGTATTTT. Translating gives CASSLQSSTDTQYF.

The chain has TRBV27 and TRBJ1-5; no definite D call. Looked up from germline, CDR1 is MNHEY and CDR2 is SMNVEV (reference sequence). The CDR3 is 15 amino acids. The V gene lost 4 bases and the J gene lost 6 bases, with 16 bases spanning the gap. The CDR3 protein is CASSWSRSSIQPQHF. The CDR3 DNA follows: TGTGCCAGCAGTTGGAGCCGCAGCTCAATTCAGCCCCAGCATTTT.

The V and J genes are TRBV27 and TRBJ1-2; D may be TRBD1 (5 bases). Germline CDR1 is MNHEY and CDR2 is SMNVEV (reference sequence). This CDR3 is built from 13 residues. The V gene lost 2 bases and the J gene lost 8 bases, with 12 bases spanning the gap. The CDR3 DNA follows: TGTGCCAGCAGTTTAGGGGCCAAAGAAGGCTACACCTTC. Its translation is CASSLGAKEGYTF.

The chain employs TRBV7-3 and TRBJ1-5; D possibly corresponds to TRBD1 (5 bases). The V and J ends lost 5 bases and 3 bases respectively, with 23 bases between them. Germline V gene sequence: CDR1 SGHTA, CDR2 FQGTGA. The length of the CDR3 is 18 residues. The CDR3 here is CASSPPAAGDGDNQPQHF. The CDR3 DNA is TGTGCCAGCAGCCCACCGGCCGCGGGGGACGGGGACAATCAGCCCCAGCATTTT.

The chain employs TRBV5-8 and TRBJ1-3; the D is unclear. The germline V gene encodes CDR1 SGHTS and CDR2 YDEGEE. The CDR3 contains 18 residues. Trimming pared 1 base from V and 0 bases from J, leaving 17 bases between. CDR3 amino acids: CASSLRLRQDYSGNTIYF. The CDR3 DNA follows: TGTGCCAGCAGCTTGCGACTACGGCAGGATTACTCTGGAAACACCATATATTTT.

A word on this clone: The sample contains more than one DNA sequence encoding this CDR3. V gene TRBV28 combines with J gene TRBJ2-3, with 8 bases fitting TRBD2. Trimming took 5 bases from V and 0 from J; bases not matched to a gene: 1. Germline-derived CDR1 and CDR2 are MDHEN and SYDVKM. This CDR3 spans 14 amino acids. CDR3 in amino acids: CASSPGGSTDTQYF. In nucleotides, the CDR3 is TGTGCCAGCAGTCCGGGAGGGAGCACAGATACGCAGTATTTT.

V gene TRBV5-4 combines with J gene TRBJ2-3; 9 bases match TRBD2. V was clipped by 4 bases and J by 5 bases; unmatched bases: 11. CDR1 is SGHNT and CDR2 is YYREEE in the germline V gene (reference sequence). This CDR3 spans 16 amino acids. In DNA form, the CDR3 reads TGTGCCAGCAGCCTAGCCCCCGGGCGGGAGGGAGATACGCAGTATTTT. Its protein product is CASSLAPGREGDTQYF.

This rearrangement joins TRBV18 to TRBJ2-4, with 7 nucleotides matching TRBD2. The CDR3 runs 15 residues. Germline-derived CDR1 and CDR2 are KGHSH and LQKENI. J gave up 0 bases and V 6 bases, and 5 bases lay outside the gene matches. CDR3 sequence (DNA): TGTGCCAGCTCTCCTAGCGGAGTAGCCAAAAACATTCAGTACTTC. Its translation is CASSPSGVAKNIQYF.

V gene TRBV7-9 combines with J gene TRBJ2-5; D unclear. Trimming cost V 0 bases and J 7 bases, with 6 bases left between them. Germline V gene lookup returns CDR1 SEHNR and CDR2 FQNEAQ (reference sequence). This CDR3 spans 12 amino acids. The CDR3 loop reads CASSLARVTQYF. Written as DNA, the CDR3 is TGTGCCAGCAGCTTAGCTCGGGTGACCCAGTACTTC.

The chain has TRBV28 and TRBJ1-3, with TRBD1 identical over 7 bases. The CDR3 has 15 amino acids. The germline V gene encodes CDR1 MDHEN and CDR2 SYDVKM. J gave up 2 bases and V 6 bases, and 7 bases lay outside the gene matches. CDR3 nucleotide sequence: TGTGCCAGCAGGCCGGGGACAGACCCTGGAAACACCATATATTTT. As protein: CASRPGTDPGNTIYF.

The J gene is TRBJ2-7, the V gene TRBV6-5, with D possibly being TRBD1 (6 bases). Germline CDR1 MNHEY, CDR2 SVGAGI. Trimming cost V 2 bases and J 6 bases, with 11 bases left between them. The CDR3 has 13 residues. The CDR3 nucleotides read TGTGCCAGCAGTTACCCTGGACAGACCGAGCAGTACTTC. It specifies CASSYPGQTEQYF.

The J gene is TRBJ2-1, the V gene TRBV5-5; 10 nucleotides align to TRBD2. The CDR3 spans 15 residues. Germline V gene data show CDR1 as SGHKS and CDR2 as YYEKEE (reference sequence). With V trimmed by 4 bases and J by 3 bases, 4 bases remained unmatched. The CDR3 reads CASSLKREGYNEQFF. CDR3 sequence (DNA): TGTGCCAGCAGCCTGAAGCGGGAGGGCTACAATGAGCAGTTCTTC.

CDR3 in amino acids: CASSLSVQTSGSYNEQFF. As DNA, the CDR3 is TGTGCCAGCAGCTTATCCGTTCAGACTAGCGGCTCCTACAATGAGCAGTTCTTC. The chain employs TRBV7-3 and TRBJ2-1; 9 nucleotides match TRBD2. Germline assignment: CDR1 SGHTA and CDR2 FQGTGA. The CDR3 has 18 residues. The V gene end was trimmed by 2 bases and the J gene end by 0 bases; junction bases not matched to a gene: 8.